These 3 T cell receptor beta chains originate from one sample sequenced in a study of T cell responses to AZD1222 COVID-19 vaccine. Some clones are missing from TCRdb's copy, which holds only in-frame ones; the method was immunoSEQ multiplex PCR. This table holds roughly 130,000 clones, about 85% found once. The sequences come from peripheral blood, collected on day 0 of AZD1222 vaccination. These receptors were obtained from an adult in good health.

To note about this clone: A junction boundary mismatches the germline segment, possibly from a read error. Here the CDR3 DNA reads TGCGCCAGCAGCCAAGGGTCCGTGAAGACTGAAGCTTTCTTT. Its translation is CASSQGSVKTEAFF. The chain employs TRBV4-1 and TRBJ1-1; unclear D gene. Germline loops: CDR1 MGHRA, CDR2 YSYEKL. CDR3 length: 14 residues.

In DNA form, the CDR3 reads TGTGCCAGCAGCTTCACATTCGAACAGGGTGAAGATTACGAGCAGTACTTC. Residues: CASSFTFEQGEDYEQYF. The chain has TRBV11-2 and TRBJ2-7; a weak D match, TRBD1 (6 bases). V was pared by 3 bases and J by 4 bases, with 22 bases between. CDR1 and CDR2 from the germline V gene are SGHAT and FQNNGV. This CDR3 spans 17 amino acids.

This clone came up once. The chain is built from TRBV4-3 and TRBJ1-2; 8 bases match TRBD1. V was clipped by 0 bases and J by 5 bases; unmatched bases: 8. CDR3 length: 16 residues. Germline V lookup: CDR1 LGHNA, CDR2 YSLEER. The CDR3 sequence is CASSQDAVRGLYGYTF. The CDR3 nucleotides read TGCGCCAGCAGCCAAGATGCGGTCAGGGGGCTGTATGGCTACACCTTC.